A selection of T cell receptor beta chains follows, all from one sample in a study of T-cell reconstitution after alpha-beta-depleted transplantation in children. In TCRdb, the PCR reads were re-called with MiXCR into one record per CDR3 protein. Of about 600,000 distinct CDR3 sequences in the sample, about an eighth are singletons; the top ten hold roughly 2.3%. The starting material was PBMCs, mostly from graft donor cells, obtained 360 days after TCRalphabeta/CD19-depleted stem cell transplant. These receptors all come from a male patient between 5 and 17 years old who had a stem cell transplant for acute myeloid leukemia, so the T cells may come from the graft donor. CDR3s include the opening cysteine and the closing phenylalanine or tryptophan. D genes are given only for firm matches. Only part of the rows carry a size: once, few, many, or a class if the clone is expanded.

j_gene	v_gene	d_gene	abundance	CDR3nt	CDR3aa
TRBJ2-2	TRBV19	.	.	TGTGCCAGTAGATCCCCTCTGGGGGAGCTGTTTTTT	CASRSPLGELFF
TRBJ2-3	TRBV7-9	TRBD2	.	TGTGCCAGCAGCCCTGCCGGGACTACCCTTACAGATACGCAGTATTTT	CASSPAGTTLTDTQYF
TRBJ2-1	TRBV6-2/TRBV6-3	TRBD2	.	TGTGCCACTGGGGGTTCCGGGACTAGCGGGAGGTCCAATGAGCAGTTCTTC	CATGGSGTSGRSNEQFF
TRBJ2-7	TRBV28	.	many	TGTGCCAGCGTGAGAAGAAGAGGGTTTACTTCCTACGAGCAGTACTTC	CASVRRRGFTSYEQYF
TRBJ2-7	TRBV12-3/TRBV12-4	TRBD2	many	TGTGCCAGCAGACCCGGGACTAGCGTGGGCGAGCAGTACTTC	CASRPGTSVGEQYF
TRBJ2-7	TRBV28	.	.	TGTGCCAGCAGGTCCGATTCCGCCTACGAGCAGTACTTC	CASRSDSAYEQYF
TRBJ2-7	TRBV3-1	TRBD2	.	TGTGCCAGCAGCCAAGATCCTAGCGGGAGATACGAGCAGTACTTC	CASSQDPSGRYEQYF
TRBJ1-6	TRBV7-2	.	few	TGTGCCAGCAGCGCCCGACTTACGGGGTCACCCCTCCACTTT	CASSARLTGSPLHF
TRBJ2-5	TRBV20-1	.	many	TGCAGTGCTGGGGCCGTGACCCCGGAGACCCAGTACTTC	CSAGAVTPETQYF
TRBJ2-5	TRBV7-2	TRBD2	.	TGTGCCAGCAGCTTCTTTCGGGGACTACAAGAGACCCAGTACTTC	CASSFFRGLQETQYF